This T cell receptor beta chain came from a study of shared clonotypes between healthy human individuals. For each subset, genomic DNA was distributed in equal portions over several immunoSEQ plates. Sequencing used immunoSEQ multiplex PCR; TCRdb keeps in-frame clones, though not all of them. This table holds 2 million to 2.5 million clones, more than 90% found once. Concerning this clone itself: This sample includes further DNA sequences coding for the same CDR3.

V was clipped by 6 bases and J by 1 base; unmatched bases: 9. The CDR3 has 16 amino acids. CDR1 is MNHEY, CDR2 SMNVEV, per germline (reference sequence). This rearrangement joins TRBV27 to TRBJ2-7; 10 bases agree with TRBD1. The sequence was collected from a man aged 18 to 30 in good health. The sample comprised naive CD4+ T cells sorted from blood. As to subset: CD45RA+ positively selected. CDR3 sequence reads: CASRRQGAANSYEQYF. Written as DNA, the CDR3 is TGTGCCAGCAGAAGACAGGGGGCAGCGAATTCCTACGAGCAGTACTTC.